This TCR beta chain was captured by sequencing in a study of cytomegalovirus exposure and HLA in healthy donors. Comment on this clone: The target antigen is unknown.

Germline V lookup: CDR1 GTSNPN, CDR2 SVGIG (reference sequence). Trimming removed 3 bases from V and 2 bases from J, with 5 bases in between. This CDR3 spans 11 amino acids. Primers for the PCR totalled 60 Vbeta and 13 Jbeta. TCRdb's copy holds only in-frame clones and misses some; the assay was immunoSEQ multiplex PCR. The data show fewer than 200,000 clones, with around nine tenths seen just once and around 0.85% held by the top ten. The study sampled nominally healthy donors, though unrecorded immune exposures were likely. Study findings and constraints: Among the CMV-associated chains, a few were confirmed in vitro as specific for CMV antigens. Associated with cytomegalovirus, according to the listing, were 150 to 200 TCR beta chains. V- and J-gene trimming of TCR beta was linked (in a later analysis) to a missense DCLRE1C variant.

V usage is TRBV30 and J usage is TRBJ2-7; D remains unclear. This clonotype originated in a woman aged 25 to 39 in good health and CMV-seronegative. Sequences were obtained from PBMCs. CDR3 in amino acids: CAWRAAYEQYF. The CDR3 DNA sequence: TGTGCCTGGAGGGCGGCCTACGAGCAGTACTTC.